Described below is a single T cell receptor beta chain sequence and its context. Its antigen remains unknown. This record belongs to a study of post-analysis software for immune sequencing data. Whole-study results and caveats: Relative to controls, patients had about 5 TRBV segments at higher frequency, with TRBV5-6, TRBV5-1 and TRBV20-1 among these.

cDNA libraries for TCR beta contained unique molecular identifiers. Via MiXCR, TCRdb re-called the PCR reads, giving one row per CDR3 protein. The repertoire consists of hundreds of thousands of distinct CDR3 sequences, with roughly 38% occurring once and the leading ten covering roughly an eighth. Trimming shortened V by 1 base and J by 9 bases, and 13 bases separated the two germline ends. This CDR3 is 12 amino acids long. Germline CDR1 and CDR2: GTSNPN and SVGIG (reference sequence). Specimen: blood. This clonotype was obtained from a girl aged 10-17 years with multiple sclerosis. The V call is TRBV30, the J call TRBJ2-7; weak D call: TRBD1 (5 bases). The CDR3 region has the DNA TGTGCCTGGAGTGATACAGGCGACGGGCAGTACTTC. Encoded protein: CAWSDTGDGQYF.